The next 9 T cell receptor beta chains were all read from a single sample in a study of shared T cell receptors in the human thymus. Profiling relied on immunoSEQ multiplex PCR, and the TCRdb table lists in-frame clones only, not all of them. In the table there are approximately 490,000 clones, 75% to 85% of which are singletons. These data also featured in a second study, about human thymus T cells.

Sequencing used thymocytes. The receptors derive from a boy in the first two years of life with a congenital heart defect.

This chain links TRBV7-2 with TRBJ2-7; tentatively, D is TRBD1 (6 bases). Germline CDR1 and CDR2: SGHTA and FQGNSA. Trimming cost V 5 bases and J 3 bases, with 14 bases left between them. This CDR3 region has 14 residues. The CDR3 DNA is TGTGCCAGCAGCATCACCGGGACACTCTACGAGCAGTACTTC. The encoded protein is CASSITGTLYEQYF.

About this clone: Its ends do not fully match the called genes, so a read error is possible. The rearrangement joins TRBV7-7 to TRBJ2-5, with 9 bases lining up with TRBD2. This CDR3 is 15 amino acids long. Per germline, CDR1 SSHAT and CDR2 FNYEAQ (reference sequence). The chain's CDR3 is CASSFWLAGKETQYF. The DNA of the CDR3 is TGTGCTAGCAGCTTTTGGCTAGCGGGGAAAGAGACCCAGTACTTC. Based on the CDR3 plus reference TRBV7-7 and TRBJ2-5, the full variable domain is GAGVSQSPRYKVTKRGQDVTLRCDPISSHATLYWYQQALGQGPEFLTYFNYEAQPDKSGLPSDRFSAERPEGSISTLTIQRTEQRDSAMYRCASSFWLAGKETQYFGPGTRLLVL.

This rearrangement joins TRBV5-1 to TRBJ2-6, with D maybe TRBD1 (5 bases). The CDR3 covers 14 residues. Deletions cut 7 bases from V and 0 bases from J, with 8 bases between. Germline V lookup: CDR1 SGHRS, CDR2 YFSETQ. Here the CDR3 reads CASVDSSGANVLTF. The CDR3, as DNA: TGCGCCAGCGTAGACAGCTCTGGGGCCAACGTCCTGACTTTC.

Here the CDR3 reads CASSQELRGLGNQPQHF. As DNA, the CDR3 is TGCGCCAGCAGCCAAGAACTCAGGGGGCTTGGCAATCAGCCCCAGCATTTT. The genes are TRBV4-3 and TRBJ1-5; 8 bases are shared with TRBD1. The CDR3 has 17 residues. Per the germline V gene, CDR1 is LGHNA and CDR2 is YSLEER. The J segment lost 2 bases and the V segment lost 0 bases, leaving 6 bases of the junction unmatched.

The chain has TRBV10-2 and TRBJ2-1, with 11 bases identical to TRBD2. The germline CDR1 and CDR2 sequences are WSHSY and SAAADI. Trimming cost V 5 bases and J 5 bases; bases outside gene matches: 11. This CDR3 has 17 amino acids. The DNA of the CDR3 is TGCGCCAGCAGTCCCAACCAACCGGGACTAGCGGACAATGAGCAGTTCTTC. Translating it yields CASSPNQPGLADNEQFF.

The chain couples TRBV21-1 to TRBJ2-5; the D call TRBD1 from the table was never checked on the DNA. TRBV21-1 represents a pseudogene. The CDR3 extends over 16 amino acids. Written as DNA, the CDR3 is TGTGCCAGCAGCACCCGGGACAGGGGAGGAGAAGAGACCCAGTACTTC. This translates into CASSTRDRGGEETQYF.

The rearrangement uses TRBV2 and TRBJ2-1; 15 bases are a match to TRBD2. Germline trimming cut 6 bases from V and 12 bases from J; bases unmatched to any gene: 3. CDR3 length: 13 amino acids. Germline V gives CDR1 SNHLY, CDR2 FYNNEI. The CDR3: CASSGLAGGPQFF. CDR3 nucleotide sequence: TGTGCCAGCAGCGGACTAGCGGGAGGGCCGCAGTTCTTC.

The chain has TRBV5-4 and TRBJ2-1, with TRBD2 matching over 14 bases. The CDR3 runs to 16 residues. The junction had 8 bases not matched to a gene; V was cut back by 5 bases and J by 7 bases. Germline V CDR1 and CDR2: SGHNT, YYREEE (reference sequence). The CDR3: CASRKRLAGGGNEQFF. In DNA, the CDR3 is TGTGCCAGCAGAAAACGACTAGCGGGAGGGGGGAATGAGCAGTTCTTC.

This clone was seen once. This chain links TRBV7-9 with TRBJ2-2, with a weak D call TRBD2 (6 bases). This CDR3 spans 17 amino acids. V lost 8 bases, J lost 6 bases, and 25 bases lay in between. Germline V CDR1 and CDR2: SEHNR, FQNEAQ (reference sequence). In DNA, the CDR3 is TGTGCCAGCTCGGTCGGAGGGCGGCCCGGGTGCGCCGGGGAGCTGTTTTTT. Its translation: CASSVGGRPGCAGELFF.